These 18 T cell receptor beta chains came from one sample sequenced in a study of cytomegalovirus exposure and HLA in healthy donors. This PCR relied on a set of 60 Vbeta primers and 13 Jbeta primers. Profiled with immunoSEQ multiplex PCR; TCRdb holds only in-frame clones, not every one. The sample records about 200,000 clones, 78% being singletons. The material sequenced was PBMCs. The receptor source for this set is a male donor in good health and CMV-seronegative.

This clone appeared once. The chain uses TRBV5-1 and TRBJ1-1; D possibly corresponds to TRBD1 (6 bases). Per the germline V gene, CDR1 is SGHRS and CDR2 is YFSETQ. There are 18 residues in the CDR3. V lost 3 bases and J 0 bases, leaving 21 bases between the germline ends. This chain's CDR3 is CASSSGQSLPPVNTEAFF. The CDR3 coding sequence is TGCGCCAGCAGCTCTGGACAGAGTCTTCCCCCAGTGAACACTGAAGCTTTCTTT.

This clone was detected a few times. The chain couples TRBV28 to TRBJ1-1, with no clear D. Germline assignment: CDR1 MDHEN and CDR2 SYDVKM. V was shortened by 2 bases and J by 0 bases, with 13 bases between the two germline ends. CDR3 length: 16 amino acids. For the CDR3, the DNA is TGTGCCAGCAGTTTAGCGATCGGGTTTATGAACACTGAAGCTTTCTTT. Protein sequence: CASSLAIGFMNTEAFF.

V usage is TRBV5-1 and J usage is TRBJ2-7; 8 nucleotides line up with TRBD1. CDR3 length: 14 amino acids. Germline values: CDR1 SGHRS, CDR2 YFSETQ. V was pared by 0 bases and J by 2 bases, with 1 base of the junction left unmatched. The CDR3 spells CASSLVTGAYEQYF. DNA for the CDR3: TGCGCCAGCAGCTTGGTGACAGGGGCCTACGAGCAGTACTTC.

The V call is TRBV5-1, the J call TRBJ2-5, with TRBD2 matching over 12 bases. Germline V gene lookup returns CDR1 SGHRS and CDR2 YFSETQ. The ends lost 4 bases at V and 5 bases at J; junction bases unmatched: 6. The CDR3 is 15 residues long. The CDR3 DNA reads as TGCGCCAGCAGCGTACTAGCGGGAGGAGGGGAGACCCAGTACTTC. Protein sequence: CASSVLAGGGETQYF.

In nucleotides, the CDR3 is TGCGCCAGCAGCTTGGGACTGATCCAAGAGACCCAGTACTTC. Amino acids: CASSLGLIQETQYF. The V call is TRBV5-1, the J call TRBJ2-5, with D hard to call. Germline-derived CDR1 and CDR2 are SGHRS and YFSETQ. The CDR3 has 14 residues. V lost 0 bases and J lost 1, with 7 bases in between.

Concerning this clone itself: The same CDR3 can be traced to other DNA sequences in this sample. CDR3: CASSLVSDTQYF. For the CDR3, the DNA is TGTGCCAGCAGCCTAGTCTCAGATACGCAGTATTTT. V is TRBV7-9 and J is TRBJ2-3; D ambiguous. Germline V gene data show CDR1 as SEHNR and CDR2 as FQNEAQ (reference sequence). V was clipped by 5 bases and J by 4 bases, with 7 bases between them. The CDR3 extends over 12 amino acids.

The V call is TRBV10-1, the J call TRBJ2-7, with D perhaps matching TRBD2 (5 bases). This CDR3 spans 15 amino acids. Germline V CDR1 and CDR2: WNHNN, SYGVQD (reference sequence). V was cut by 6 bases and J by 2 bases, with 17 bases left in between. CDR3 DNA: TGCGCCAGCAGCCAAAGGACTTTCCCCCCCTACGAGCAGTACTTC. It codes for CASSQRTFPPYEQYF.

In nucleotides, the CDR3 is TGTGCCAGCAGTCCCCGTCGCCAGGGAGGGTACGAGCAGTACTTC. Protein product: CASSPRRQGGYEQYF. This rearrangement joins TRBV28 to TRBJ2-7, with 7 bases matching TRBD2. The length of the CDR3 is 15 residues. Germline assignment: CDR1 MDHEN and CDR2 SYDVKM. The V and J ends lost 5 bases and 4 bases, in that order; junction bases with no gene match: 11.

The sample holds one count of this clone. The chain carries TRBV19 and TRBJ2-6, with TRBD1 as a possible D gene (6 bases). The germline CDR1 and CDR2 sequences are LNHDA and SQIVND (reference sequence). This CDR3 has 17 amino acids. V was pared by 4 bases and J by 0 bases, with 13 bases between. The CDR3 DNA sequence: TGTGCCAGTAGTACCGGACAGATCCGCTCTGGGGCCAACGTCCTGACTTTC. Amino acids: CASSTGQIRSGANVLTF.

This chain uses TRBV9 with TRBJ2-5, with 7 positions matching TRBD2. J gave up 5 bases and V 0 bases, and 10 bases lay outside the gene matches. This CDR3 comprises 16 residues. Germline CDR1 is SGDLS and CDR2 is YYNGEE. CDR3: CASSVGVGEGQETQYF. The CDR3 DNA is TGTGCCAGCAGCGTAGGAGTAGGGGAGGGCCAGGAGACCCAGTACTTC.

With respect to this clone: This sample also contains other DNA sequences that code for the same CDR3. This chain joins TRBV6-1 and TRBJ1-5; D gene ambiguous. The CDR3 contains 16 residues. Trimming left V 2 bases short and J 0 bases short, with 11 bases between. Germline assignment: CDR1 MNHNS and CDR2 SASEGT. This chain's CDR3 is CASSELGAYSNQPQHF. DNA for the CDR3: TGTGCCAGCAGTGAATTGGGCGCGTATAGCAATCAGCCCCAGCATTTT.

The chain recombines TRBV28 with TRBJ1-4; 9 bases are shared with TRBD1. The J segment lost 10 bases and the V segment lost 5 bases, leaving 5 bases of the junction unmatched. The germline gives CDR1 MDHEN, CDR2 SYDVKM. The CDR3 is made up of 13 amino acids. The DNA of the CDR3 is TGTGCCAGCAGTATAAACAGGGGGCTAAAACTGTTTTTT. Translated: CASSINRGLKLFF.

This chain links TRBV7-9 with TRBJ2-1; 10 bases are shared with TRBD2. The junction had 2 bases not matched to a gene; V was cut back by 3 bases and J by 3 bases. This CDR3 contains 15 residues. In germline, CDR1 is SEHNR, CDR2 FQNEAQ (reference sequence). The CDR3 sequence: CASSFSGGLYNEQFF. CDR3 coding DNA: TGTGCCAGCAGCTTTAGCGGGGGGCTCTACAATGAGCAGTTCTTC.

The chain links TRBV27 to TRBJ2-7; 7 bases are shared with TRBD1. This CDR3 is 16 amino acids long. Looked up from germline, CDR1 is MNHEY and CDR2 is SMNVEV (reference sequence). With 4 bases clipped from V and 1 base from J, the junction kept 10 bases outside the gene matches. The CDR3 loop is CASSSNYRGESYEQYF. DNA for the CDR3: TGTGCCAGCAGTTCCAACTACAGGGGTGAATCCTACGAGCAGTACTTC.

This chain's CDR3 is CASRRGGFSGNTIYF. As DNA, the CDR3 is TGTGCCAGCAGGCGGGGGGGATTCTCTGGAAACACCATATATTTT. The chain joins TRBV28 to TRBJ1-3; possibly TRBD1 for D (5 bases). The CDR3 length is 15 residues. Germline-derived CDR1 and CDR2 are MDHEN and SYDVKM. V was shortened by 6 bases and J by 0 bases, with 12 bases between the two germline ends.

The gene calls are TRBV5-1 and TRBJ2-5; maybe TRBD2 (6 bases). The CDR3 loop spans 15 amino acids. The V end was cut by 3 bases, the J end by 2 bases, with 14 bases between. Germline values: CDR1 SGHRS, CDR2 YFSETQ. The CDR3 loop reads CASSYRENLQETQYF. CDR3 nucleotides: TGCGCCAGCAGCTACCGGGAGAATTTACAAGAGACCCAGTACTTC. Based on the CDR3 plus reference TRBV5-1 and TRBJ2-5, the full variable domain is KAGVTQTPRYLIKTRGQQVTLSCSPISGHRSVSWYQQTPGQGLQFLFEYFSETQRNKGNFPGRFSGRQFSNSRSEMNVSTLELGDSALYLCASSYRENLQETQYFGPGTRLLVL.

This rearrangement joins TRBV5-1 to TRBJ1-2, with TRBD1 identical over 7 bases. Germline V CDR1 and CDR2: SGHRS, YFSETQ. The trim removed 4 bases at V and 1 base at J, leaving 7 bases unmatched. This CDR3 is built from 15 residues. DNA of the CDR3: TGCGCCAGCAGCACTGGGACAGACCGTAACTATGGCTACACCTTC. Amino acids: CASSTGTDRNYGYTF.

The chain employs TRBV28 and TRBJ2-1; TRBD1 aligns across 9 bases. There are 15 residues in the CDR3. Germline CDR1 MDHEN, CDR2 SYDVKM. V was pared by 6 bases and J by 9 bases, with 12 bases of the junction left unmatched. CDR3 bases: TGTGCCAGCAGCATCACAGGGGGCGCAACCACTGAGCAGTTCTTC. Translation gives CASSITGGATTEQFF.